This TCR beta chain was sequenced during a study of cytomegalovirus exposure and HLA in healthy donors. A multiplex PCR was run with 60 Vbeta primers and 13 Jbeta primers. Only in-frame clones appear in the TCRdb table, and some are missing; sequencing was by immunoSEQ multiplex PCR. In the table there are about 130,000 clones, about 82% of which are singletons. As to this clone: Antigen unknown.

Study findings and constraints: Being productive about 87% or about 30% of the time was typical of most TCR beta V segments in an earlier analysis. There were several of the most significant clusters that appeared linked to common viral pathogens in a later analysis. Per a later analysis, approximately 16,000 TCR beta sequences showed association with HLA alleles at 0.05 false discovery rate. Reportedly, cytomegalovirus status was diagnosed with high sensitivity and specificity.

The CDR3 length is 16 residues. Germline-derived CDR1 and CDR2 are LNHNV and YYDKDF (reference sequence). The V gene lost 0 bases and the J gene lost 5 bases, with 15 bases spanning the gap. The receptor was derived from a boy between 10 and 17 years old in good health and CMV-seronegative. This rearrangement joins TRBV15 to TRBJ2-3; TRBD2 might be the D (6 bases). Material: PBMCs. The CDR3 DNA sequence: TGTGCCACCAGCAGAGATCGAGGGAGAGCGGGAGATACGCAGTATTTT. Residues: CATSRDRGRAGDTQYF.